This T cell receptor (beta chain) appears in the sequencing data of a study of T cell responses to AZD1222 COVID-19 vaccine. Overall study findings and caveats: Females outnumbered males among donors, who were mostly white British; clonal diversity was possibly underestimated.

With respect to this clone: What it recognizes is unknown.

Measured with immunoSEQ multiplex PCR; TCRdb has only the in-frame clones, and not every one. The profile shows 100,000 or so clones, 75% to 90% of them singletons. The germline V gene has CDR1 SEHNR and CDR2 FQNEAQ (reference sequence). The CDR3 extends over 13 amino acids. With 1 base removed from V and 4 bases from J, the gap between germline ends came to 7 bases. Sequenced material: peripheral blood, taken 28 days after the second AZD1222 dose. This chain joins TRBV7-9 and TRBJ1-1; D not certain. The TCR originated in an adult who received the AZD1222 COVID-19 vaccine. In DNA form, the CDR3 reads TGTGCCAGCAGCTTAGAGGGTCCCACTGAAGCTTTCTTT. Its translation: CASSLEGPTEAFF.